This T cell receptor (beta chain) emerged from a study of blood T cell repertoires in COVID-19. Study at large: Whether acute or convalescent, the COVID-19 samples came from the United States, Italy and Spain. From T cells, B-cell-depleted T cells, or PBMCs came the material, which was cDNA or gDNA.

Authors' analysis steps: Scientists estimated how many nucleated cells there were by amplifying reference gene primers. Assay used: immunoSEQ multiplex PCR; TCRdb lists only in-frame clones, some missing. V and J calls and clone size are copied from that table; D and trimming were computed from the DNA. The sample yields about 83,000 clones, around 90% seen once. This clone showed up just once. The V gene's germline CDR1 is SGDLS and CDR2 YYNGEE. The CDR3 sequence is 17 residues long. With V trimmed by 5 bases and J by 7 bases, 10 bases remained unmatched. The receptor comes from a man older than 75 with active or convalescent COVID-19. What was sequenced was peripheral blood. The rearrangement links TRBV9 to TRBJ1-6; 12 bases align to TRBD1. CDR3 sequence: CASSRGGDRGRNSPLHF. The CDR3 DNA follows: TGTGCCAGCAGTAGGGGAGGGGACAGGGGGCGGAATTCACCCCTCCACTTT.